This T cell receptor beta chain was identified during a study of CD8 T cells in ankylosing spondylitis (TCRdb year 2017). For the study in its entirety: The study profiled T cell receptor beta repertoires in healthy donors and ankylosing spondylitis patients to find disease-linked TCR variants. Peripheral blood samples were taken, and synovial fluid was additionally collected from ankylosing spondylitis patients. The full study cohort was made up of about 24 ankylosing spondylitis patients and 95 to 130 healthy donors.

This clonotype was recorded a few times. Its antigen is currently not known. Per-base qualities were not stored, and no clone one base away is much larger. The paper's findings and limits, for the study overall: A TCR beta motif of several highly homologous amino acid variants appeared characteristic of blood from ankylosing spondylitis patients. Significant enrichment of the disease-linked clones was reported in matched synovial fluid samples from ankylosing spondylitis patients. Some motif variants were previously reported in synovial fluid and blood of reactive arthritis patients, suggesting common disease-initiation mechanisms. The disease-linked clones had a CD8+ phenotype and were found at relatively low frequencies in peripheral blood.

The CDR3 has 18 amino acids, counting the end cysteine and phenylalanine. Only CDR3 DNA remains: 54 bases, in frame from the first base. CDR1 and CDR2 were assigned from the germline V gene as MDHEN and SYDVKM. V is reduced by 2 bases and J by 0 bases, leaving a spacing of 20 bases between them. Instrument used: Illumina HiSeq 2500. Quantitative 5'-RACE with molecular barcodes was used to prepare TCR beta libraries. The paper's data handling went like this. To identify disease-linked TCR variants, a new computational method was used, one built on a probabilistic model of VDJ rearrangement. TCRdb's own reprocessing of the public reads used fastp at Q25 and MiXCR and kept productive beta chains. When rows share a CDR3 protein, they turn into one entry using the most common DNA and genes. These V and J calls derive from TCRdb rather than the authors' analysis. Within this sample are about 750,000 distinct CDR3 sequences, with 15% to 20% of them counted one time only. Of the sample, 15% to 20% falls within the top ten clones.

The receptor comes from a male donor with ankylosing spondylitis. Sequenced material: blood, either unsorted or a sorted T cell fraction (not recorded which). Here the chain combines TRBV28 and TRBJ2-7, with an unclear D gene assignment. The DNA reads TGTGCCAGCAGTTTAAACCCCCTGAAGAAGTTAGGCTCCTACGAGCAGTACTTC. Translation gives CASSLNPLKKLGSYEQYF. When the CDR3 is completed using the reference TRBV28 and TRBJ2-7 genes on either side, the full variable domain is DVKVTQSSRYLVKRTGEKVFLECVQDMDHENMFWYRQDPGLGLRLIYFSYDVKMKEKGDIPEGYSVSREKKERFSLILESASTNQTSMYLCASSLNPLKKLGSYEQYFGPGTRLTVT.